Listed below are T cell receptor beta chains from one sample, sequenced in a study of blood T cell repertoires in COVID-19. TCRdb keeps only in-frame clones here, not all; method: immunoSEQ multiplex PCR. The data show about 81,000 clones, roughly 90% seen once. The sequencing input was peripheral blood. The receptor source for this set is a man between 65 and 85 years old with active or convalescent COVID-19. Both conserved end residues are part of each CDR3.

J gene,V gene,CDR3 protein
TRBJ1-2,TRBV5-1,CASSQDGQNYGYTF
TRBJ1-5,TRBV4-3,CASSQDPLSLGQGKQPQHF
TRBJ1-6,TRBV21-1,CASSKPGQRNSPLHF
TRBJ1-2,TRBV19,CASTQRGTGWGYTF
TRBJ2-1,TRBV7-6,CASSRRTGGSSYNEQFF
TRBJ1-2,TRBV2,CASSPTEYYGYTF
TRBJ1-1,TRBV6-1,CASSDRGKNTEAFF
TRBJ1-2,TRBV5-1,CASSTRGRLNYGYTF
TRBJ1-4,TRBV19,CASSLRARQNLGDEKLFF
TRBJ2-1,TRBV12-5,CASGSGTSGAHNEQFF
TRBJ1-2,TRBV7-9,CASSSWDRSNYGYTF
TRBJ1-5,TRBV12-3/TRBV12-4,CASRLDRGPQHF
TRBJ1-1,TRBV5-1,CASSQQGWSTEAFF
TRBJ1-5,TRBV5-1,CASSFLKPGQGPNQPQHF
TRBJ2-3,TRBV2,CASSEDNWSTDTQYF
TRBJ2-5,TRBV5-1,CASSGLAGTQETQYF
TRBJ1-2,TRBV7-2,CASSPTGGSYGYTF
TRBJ2-5,TRBV19,CASSIRWQGAVETQYF
TRBJ2-5,TRBV27,CASSSTRHPKETQYF
TRBJ2-3,TRBV7-2,CASSFRGETDTQYF
TRBJ1-1,TRBV18,CASSPGGQGVTEAFF
TRBJ2-1,TRBV7-2,CASSLVAGGQYNEQFF
TRBJ2-1,TRBV20-1,CSARSGVEQFF
TRBJ1-5,TRBV19,CASSRGINQPQHF
TRBJ2-1,TRBV5-5,CASSLALFRNRAYNEQFF
TRBJ2-3,TRBV19,CASTRGGAADTQYF
TRBJ1-2,TRBV2,CASSSGQGYGYTF
TRBJ1-2,TRBV5-4,CASSLGQGYGGYTF